This TCR beta chain was found in a study of T cell repertoires in cytomegalovirus infection. Study summary: Recently described HLA-C-restricted plus well-studied HLA-B-restricted CMV epitopes were used. Shared public TCR beta signatures pointed to both CMV infection and a matching HLA type.

TCRdb recomputed calls from the reads with MiXCR, one row per CDR3 protein. The sample yields around 200,000 distinct CDR3 sequences, approximately 38% seen once. Study outcomes and limitations: Dominant in the ex vivo response were TCR beta clonotypes restricted by HLA-C and specific for CMV.

For this clonotype: Its antigen is unidentified.

This CDR3 contains 15 residues. Germline loops: CDR1 SEHNR, CDR2 FQNEAQ (reference sequence). V lost 2 bases to trimming and J lost 6 bases, with 14 bases between them. The receptor's source is a human donor in good health (CMV status not recorded). Some clones in this sample may be carry-over from other donors' samples. Sample: CD8+ T cells from cultured PBMCs, taken from culture after CMV antigen stimulation. The rearrangement joins TRBV7-9 to TRBJ2-1, with D possibly TRBD2 on 5 matching bases. The CDR3 DNA is TGTGCCAGCAGCTTATTCATCGGGATCTGCAATGAGCAGTTCTTC. Amino acids: CASSLFIGICNEQFF.